This T cell receptor (beta chain) was captured by sequencing in a study of T-cell reconstitution after alpha-beta-depleted transplantation in children. Notes on the study in general: There were some patients whose high TCRbeta diversity at day 60 came from surviving recipient T cells and thymic progenitors.

This clonotype was found a few times. What it binds is unknown. This CDR3 comprises 14 residues. Trimming removed 3 bases at V and 3 bases at J, with 15 bases between. Germline V gene lookup returns CDR1 DFQATT and CDR2 SNEGSKA (reference sequence). A TCRbeta library incorporating unique molecular identifiers was prepared. TCRdb used MiXCR to reprocess the PCR reads, holding one entry per CDR3 protein. The sample consists of 300,000 to 400,000 distinct CDR3 sequences, roughly 21% of them appearing once. The V and J genes are TRBV20-1 and TRBJ2-7; D is unclear. The source was PBMCs, mostly from graft donor cells, collected 180 days after TCRalphabeta/CD19-depleted stem cell transplant. This sequence originates from a male patient younger than 18 who had a stem cell transplant for acute lymphoblastic leukemia, so the T cells may come from the graft donor. DNA for the CDR3: TGCAGTGCTAGTGAACAGTCGTTTCTCTACGAGCAGTACTTC. Amino acid sequence: CSASEQSFLYEQYF.